The source of this TCR beta chain is a study of blood T cell repertoires in COVID-19. Study-level information: Specimens from acute and convalescent COVID-19 originated in the United States, Italy and Spain.

CDR1 is GTSNPN, CDR2 SVGIG, per germline (reference sequence). The length of the CDR3 is 15 residues. The trim removed 8 bases at V and 5 bases at J, leaving 12 bases unmatched. Using immunoSEQ multiplex PCR, the repertoire was profiled, and TCRdb retains in-frame clones only, with some absent. The sample includes about 100,000 clones, around 74% of them seen just once. The sample comprised peripheral blood. The chain carries TRBV30 and TRBJ1-2, with 12 bases identical to TRBD1. This sequence originates from a woman over 75 with active or convalescent COVID-19. The chain's CDR3 is CAGPGQGAGGYGYTF. The CDR3 nucleotides are TGTGCCGGTCCGGGACAGGGGGCCGGCGGGTATGGCTACACCTTC.